The 28 T cell receptor beta chains below were found in one sample sequenced in a study of blood T cell repertoires in COVID-19. Sequenced by immunoSEQ multiplex PCR; TCRdb stores in-frame clones only, minus some. Of roughly 150,000 clones listed, roughly 84% were seen once; the top ten hold about 7%. Input material: peripheral blood. The receptors stem from a woman aged 45-65 years in a cohort sampled during active or convalescent COVID-19.

This sequence joins TRBV19 and TRBJ2-2; TRBD1 matches 9 bases. Trimming at V came to 7 bases and at J to 1 base, leaving 4 bases not matched to a gene. The germline V gene has CDR1 LNHDA and CDR2 SQIVND (reference sequence). The CDR3 contains 15 residues. The CDR3 DNA is TGTGCCAGTACAGAGGACAGGGGGAACACCGGGGAGCTGTTTTTT. Residues: CASTEDRGNTGELFF.

The chain couples TRBV5-4 to TRBJ2-1, with 12 bases fitting TRBD2. This CDR3 is built from 15 residues. Germline CDR1 SGHNT, CDR2 YYREEE (reference sequence). Trimming took 4 bases from V and 8 from J; bases not matched to a gene: 7. As DNA, the CDR3 is TGTGCCAGCAGCCGAACTAGCGGGGGGATTTATGAGCAGTTCTTC. This codes for CASSRTSGGIYEQFF.

This clone showed up just a few times. V usage is TRBV4-3 and J usage is TRBJ2-7; tentatively, D is TRBD2 (6 bases). CDR3 length: 15 amino acids. V was shortened by 7 bases and J by 2 bases, with 18 bases between the two germline ends. Germline CDR1 and CDR2: LGHNA and YSLEER. The DNA of the CDR3 is TGCGCCAGCACCAAGAGGAGCGGAGGGGCCTACGAGCAGTACTTC. Translation gives CASTKRSGGAYEQYF.

J is TRBJ1-6 and V is TRBV2; possible D gene TRBD1, 5 bases. The CDR3 covers 15 residues. Trimming stripped 3 bases from V and 13 bases from J, with 19 bases between. CDR1 is SNHLY and CDR2 is FYNNEI in the germline V gene. The CDR3 here is CASSERGQITSPLHF. The CDR3 DNA sequence: TGTGCCAGCAGTGAGAGAGGACAAATTACCTCCCCCCTCCACTTT.

Worth noting for this clone: Different DNA sequences within this sample yield the same CDR3. This chain connects TRBV19 to TRBJ1-5, with unresolved D. Germline V gene data show CDR1 as LNHDA and CDR2 as SQIVND (reference sequence). Trimming stripped 3 bases from V and 4 bases from J, with 7 bases between. The CDR3 totals 13 residues. The CDR3 sequence is CASSISGNQPQHF. As DNA, the CDR3 is TGTGCCAGTAGTATTTCGGGAAATCAGCCCCAGCATTTT.

This clone appeared a single time. The chain is built from TRBV18 and TRBJ1-2, with D possibly matching TRBD1 (5 bases). CDR1 and CDR2 (germline): KGHSH, LQKENI. This CDR3 comprises 16 residues. V gave up 3 bases and J gave up 4 bases, with 18 bases separating them. CDR3 sequence: CASSPGGRVGSYGYTF. Written as DNA, the CDR3 is TGTGCCAGCTCACCCGGGGGAAGGGTAGGCTCCTATGGCTACACCTTC. Together with reference TRBV18 and TRBJ1-2, the CDR3 gives the full variable domain: NAGVMQNPRHLVRRRGQEARLRCSPMKGHSHVYWYRQLPEEGLKFMVYLQKENIIDESGMPKERFSAEFPKEGPSILRIQQVVRGDSAAYFCASSPGGRVGSYGYTFGSGTRLTVV.

The chain employs TRBV2 and TRBJ1-4; TRBD1 matches 8 bases. With 6 bases clipped from V and 7 bases from J, the junction kept 7 bases outside the gene matches. The germline V gene encodes CDR1 SNHLY and CDR2 FYNNEI. This CDR3 comprises 14 residues. The CDR3, as DNA: TGTGCCAGCAGCGGACAGGGAGTGACTGAAAAACTGTTTTTT. Its protein product is CASSGQGVTEKLFF.

In the case of this clone: Other nucleotide sequences in the sample specify the same CDR3. The J gene is TRBJ2-5, the V gene TRBV7-2, with D perhaps matching TRBD2 (5 bases). Germline loops: CDR1 SGHTA, CDR2 FQGNSA. The CDR3 loop spans 14 amino acids. The germline V and J ends were trimmed by 1 base and 2 bases, with 8 bases remaining between them. The CDR3 DNA reads TGTGCCAGCAGCTTAGGAGGCGGGCAAGAGACCCAGTACTTC. It translates to CASSLGGGQETQYF.

This clone was picked up a small number of times. The chain's CDR3 is CACTRGGAVDEQFF. The CDR3 DNA reads as TGTGCCTGCACTCGCGGGGGGGCAGTTGATGAGCAGTTCTTC. V usage is TRBV30 and J usage is TRBJ2-1, with 9 bases lining up with TRBD2. This CDR3 has 14 residues. The V segment lost 6 bases and the J segment 8 bases; nucleotides outside the gene matches: 11. CDR1 and CDR2 from the germline V gene are GTSNPN and SVGIG (reference sequence).

This clone was observed once. This sequence joins TRBV7-9 and TRBJ1-1; D remains ambiguous. CDR3 length: 15 residues. Germline CDR1 is SEHNR and CDR2 is FQNEAQ (reference sequence). Trimming cost V 1 base and J 5 bases, with 14 bases left between them. In DNA, the CDR3 is TGTGCCAGCAGCTTAGTCGGGCTGCGGGGAACTGAAGCTTTCTTT. It encodes CASSLVGLRGTEAFF.

A note on this clone: The junction shows a germline mismatch at one end, possibly a read error. This sequence joins TRBV5-5 and TRBJ1-2; TRBD1 is a possible D gene (5 bases). Germline lookup yields CDR1 SGHKS and CDR2 YYEKEE (reference sequence). This CDR3 is built from 14 residues. CDR3 region: CASSLARTLGIGSF. The CDR3 coding sequence is TGTGCCAGCAGCTTGGCCAGGACATTAGGGATTGGCTCCTTC.

This chain uses TRBV27 with TRBJ1-1; D unresolved. Germline values: CDR1 MNHEY, CDR2 SMNVEV (reference sequence). V was pared by 3 bases and J by 3 bases, with 14 bases between. The CDR3 runs 15 residues. DNA for the CDR3: TGTGCCAGCAGTTTTAGTAGGAGGACGGACACTGAAGCTTTCTTT. As protein: CASSFSRRTDTEAFF.

V is TRBV7-6 and J is TRBJ2-2; 8 nucleotides line up with TRBD2. The V and J ends lost 1 base and 4 bases, in that order; junction bases with no gene match: 20. Germline V CDR1 and CDR2: SGHVS, FNYEAQ. This CDR3 has 21 amino acids. The CDR3 DNA reads TGTGCCAGCAGCTTAGAAATCATGGCGGGGGGCACCAATAGGGGCACCGGGGAGCTGTTTTTT. This sequence encodes CASSLEIMAGGTNRGTGELFF. The whole variable domain, remainder taken from reference TRBV7-6 and TRBJ2-2, is GAGVSQSPRYKVTKRGQDVALRCDPISGHVSLYWYRQALGQGPEFLTYFNYEAQQDKSGLPNDRFSAERPEGSISTLTIQRTEQRDSAMYRCASSLEIMAGGTNRGTGELFFGEGSRLTVL.

This chain joins TRBV5-1 and TRBJ1-4, with TRBD1 as a possible D gene (6 bases). Germline V gene sequence: CDR1 SGHRS, CDR2 YFSETQ. V dropped 4 bases and J dropped 8 bases, with 15 bases sitting between them. The CDR3 totals 14 residues. The CDR3 DNA sequence: TGCGCCAGCAGCACAGGACAGAGTGAGGAAAAACTGTTTTTT. It encodes CASSTGQSEEKLFF.

This chain joins TRBV24-1 and TRBJ2-6, with a tentative D call TRBD2 (6 bases). The CDR3 sequence is 19 residues long. Trimming removed 4 bases from V and 0 bases from J, with 18 bases in between. Per the germline V gene, CDR1 is KGHDR and CDR2 is SFDVKD. The CDR3 DNA reads TGTGCCACCAGTGAGCCCCAGGGAGGCAAGTCCTCTGGGGCCAACGTCCTGACTTTC. It translates to CATSEPQGGKSSGANVLTF.

V is TRBV15 and J is TRBJ1-4, with 11 bases lining up with TRBD1. The germline CDR1 and CDR2 sequences are LNHNV and YYDKDF (reference sequence). V lost 2 bases to trimming and J lost 7 bases; unmatched junction nucleotides: 3. The length of the CDR3 is 15 residues. This chain's CDR3 is CATSRIGTGGEKLFF. The CDR3 DNA reads as TGTGCCACCAGCAGAATCGGGACAGGGGGTGAAAAACTGTTTTTT.

The rearrangement uses TRBV5-5 and TRBJ1-6; 7 bases agree with TRBD1. Germline V gives CDR1 SGHKS, CDR2 YYEKEE (reference sequence). V gave up 4 bases and J gave up 5 bases; unmatched junction bases: 9. CDR3 length: 16 residues. This chain's CDR3 is CASSLNSGQNNSPLHF. The CDR3 DNA sequence: TGTGCCAGCAGCCTAAACTCGGGACAGAATAATTCACCCCTCCACTTT.

The genes are TRBV7-2 and TRBJ2-7; D gene unclear. CDR3 length equals 13 residues. Germline assignment: CDR1 SGHTA and CDR2 FQGNSA. Trimming shortened V by 1 base and J by 4 bases, and 8 bases separated the two germline ends. The CDR3 sequence is CASSLDAVYEQYF. In DNA, the CDR3 is TGTGCCAGCAGCTTAGACGCGGTTTACGAGCAGTACTTC.

V and J are TRBV19 and TRBJ1-1; the match to TRBD1 covers 8 bases. Germline trimming cut 5 bases from V and 5 bases from J; bases unmatched to any gene: 7. Per germline, CDR1 LNHDA and CDR2 SQIVND (reference sequence). This CDR3 contains 14 residues. CDR3 amino acids: CASSSTGGKTEAFF. The CDR3 nucleotides read TGTGCCAGTAGTTCAACAGGGGGAAAAACTGAAGCTTTCTTT.

The gene calls are TRBV6-5 and TRBJ1-2; D is perhaps TRBD1 (5 bases). Germline loops: CDR1 MNHEY, CDR2 SVGAGI. V lost 7 bases to trimming and J lost 1 base, with 10 bases between them. The CDR3 contains 13 residues. CDR3 nucleotide sequence: TGTGCCAGCAAGACCCAGGGTAACTATGGCTACACCTTC. Amino acid sequence: CASKTQGNYGYTF.

This chain connects TRBV9 to TRBJ2-7; TRBD2 matches 9 bases. J was trimmed by 4 bases and V by 3 bases; bases with no gene match: 11. The CDR3 is made up of 16 amino acids. Germline V gene data show CDR1 as SGDLS and CDR2 as YYNGEE. CDR3 sequence: CASSAGAGGLIYEQYF. CDR3 bases: TGTGCCAGCAGCGCAGGAGCGGGGGGATTGATTTACGAGCAGTACTTC.

The J gene is TRBJ2-3, the V gene TRBV11-2; 7 nucleotides align to TRBD2. CDR3 size: 17 residues. CDR1 and CDR2 from the germline V gene are SGHAT and FQNNGV. Trimming at V came to 8 bases and at J to 1 base, leaving 15 bases not matched to a gene. Here the CDR3 reads CASSKGQGAGGTDTQYF. The CDR3 DNA is TGTGCCAGCTCCAAAGGCCAAGGGGCGGGGGGCACAGATACGCAGTATTTT.

The chain couples TRBV7-9 to TRBJ2-2; TRBD1 might be the D (6 bases). The CDR3 is 16 residues long. V was pared by 1 base and J by 2 bases, with 11 bases between. CDR1 and CDR2 (germline): SEHNR, FQNEAQ (reference sequence). The CDR3 nucleotides read TGTGCCAGCAGCTTAGTTCCAGGGGTCAACACCGGGGAGCTGTTTTTT. It encodes CASSLVPGVNTGELFF.

The genes are TRBV6-5 and TRBJ1-3; D is uncertain. The V gene lost 0 bases and the J gene lost 7 bases, with 16 bases spanning the gap. Germline V CDR1 and CDR2: MNHEY, SVGAGI. CDR3 length: 16 residues. The CDR3 spells CASSYSFGGRRNTIYF. The DNA for the CDR3 is TGTGCCAGCAGTTACTCCTTCGGTGGGAGGAGGAACACCATATATTTT.

This clone was recorded only once. The chain couples TRBV23-1 to TRBJ1-2, with a possible D match to TRBD1 (5 bases). TRBV23-1 qualifies as an ORF whose function is uncertain. The germline V and J ends were trimmed by 0 bases and 4 bases, with 18 bases remaining between them. This CDR3 is 17 amino acids long. CDR3 residues: CASSQSKLGRGSYGYTF. The CDR3 DNA reads TGCGCCAGCAGTCAATCGAAGTTGGGAAGGGGCTCCTATGGCTACACCTTC.

The rearrangement joins TRBV4-2 to TRBJ1-2; TRBD1 might be the D (6 bases). The CDR3 totals 14 residues. The germline CDR1 and CDR2 sequences are LGHNA and YNFKEQ. The V end lost 0 bases, the J end lost 7 bases, and 12 bases lay between the germline ends. This CDR3 is CASSQDRTGIGYTF. The CDR3 DNA reads TGTGCCAGCAGCCAAGATCGTACAGGGATTGGCTACACCTTC.

The rearrangement links TRBV7-9 to TRBJ2-3, with 9 nucleotides matching TRBD2. The germline gives CDR1 SEHNR, CDR2 FQNEAQ (reference sequence). V dropped 0 bases and J dropped 5; count of bases not matched to a gene: 9. The CDR3 runs 17 residues. The CDR3 here is CASSLAFQRGAIDTQYF. CDR3 nucleotide sequence: TGTGCCAGCAGCTTAGCGTTCCAGCGGGGGGCTATAGATACGCAGTATTTT.

This rearrangement joins TRBV12-5 to TRBJ2-5; no definite D call. The CDR3 loop spans 16 amino acids. Deletions cut 0 bases from V and 5 bases from J, with 16 bases between. Germline CDR1 LGHNT, CDR2 FRNRAP. The CDR3 loop is CASGLVRGSLGETQYF. The CDR3 coding sequence is TGTGCTAGTGGTTTGGTACGTGGCAGCCTCGGGGAGACCCAGTACTTC.